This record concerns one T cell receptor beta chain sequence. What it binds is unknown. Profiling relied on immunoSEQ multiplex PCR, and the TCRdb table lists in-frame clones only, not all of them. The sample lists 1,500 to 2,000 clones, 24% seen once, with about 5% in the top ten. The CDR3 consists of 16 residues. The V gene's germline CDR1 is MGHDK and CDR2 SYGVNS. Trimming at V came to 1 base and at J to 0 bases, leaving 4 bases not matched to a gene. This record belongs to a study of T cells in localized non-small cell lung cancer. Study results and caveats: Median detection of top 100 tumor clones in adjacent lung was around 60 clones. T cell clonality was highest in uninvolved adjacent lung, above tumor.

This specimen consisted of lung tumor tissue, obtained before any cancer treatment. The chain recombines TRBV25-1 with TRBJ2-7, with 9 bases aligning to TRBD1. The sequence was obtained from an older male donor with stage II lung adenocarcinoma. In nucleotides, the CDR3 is TGTGCCAGCAGTGAATTAGGGGACAGGGACTCCTACGAGCAGTACTTC. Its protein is CASSELGDRDSYEQYF.